This TCR beta chain came from a study of glioma-infiltrating T cells after dendritic cell vaccination. Germline V gene sequence: CDR1 SGHAT, CDR2 FQNNGV. This CDR3 comprises 17 residues. V lost 4 bases to trimming and J lost 1 base; unmatched junction nucleotides: 7. TCRdb keeps only in-frame clones here, not all; method: immunoSEQ multiplex PCR. The sample lists tens of thousands of clones, approximately 90% occurring once. The chain is built from TRBV11-2 and TRBJ1-3; the match to TRBD1 covers 10 bases. This TCR derives from a human donor with glioblastoma. The starting material was blood, obtained before dendritic cell vaccination. This chain's CDR3 is CASSSTGGALSGNTIYF. The CDR3 DNA reads as TGTGCCAGCAGCTCGACAGGGGGCGCGCTGTCTGGAAACACCATATATTTT. Based on the CDR3 plus reference TRBV11-2 and TRBJ1-3, the full variable domain is EAGVAQSPRYKIIEKRQSVAFWCNPISGHATLYWYQQILGQGPKLLIQFQNNGVVDDSQLPKDRFSAERLKGVDSTLKIQPAKLEDSAVYLCASSSTGGALSGNTIYFGEGSWLTVV.